This section outlines one T cell receptor beta chain sequence together with its context. This sample stems from a study of blood T cell repertoires in COVID-19. Study background: Whether acute or convalescent, the COVID-19 samples came from the United States, Italy and Spain. In each case, the material was cDNA or gDNA derived from T cells, B-cell-depleted T cells, or PBMCs.

Ages ranged from about 18 to 89 years, with residence in about two dozen US areas. Clinical history as reported by participants underpinned cohort assignment. Here immunoSEQ multiplex PCR was the method, and the copy in TCRdb shows in-frame clones only, minus some. The top ten hold 1.3% of the sample, which has approximately 400,000 clones, around 87% seen once. The ends lost 3 bases at V and 7 bases at J; junction bases unmatched: 6. This CDR3 comprises 14 residues. Germline CDR1 and CDR2: SGDLS and YYNGEE. Material: PBMCs or T cells enriched from blood (not recorded which). This sequence originates from a man younger than 40 who had recovered from COVID-19. The rearrangement joins TRBV9 to TRBJ2-4; 8 nucleotides agree with TRBD1. CDR3 DNA sequence: TGTGCCAGCAGCGAGACAGGGGAACGGAACATTCAGTACTTC. It is translated as CASSETGERNIQYF.